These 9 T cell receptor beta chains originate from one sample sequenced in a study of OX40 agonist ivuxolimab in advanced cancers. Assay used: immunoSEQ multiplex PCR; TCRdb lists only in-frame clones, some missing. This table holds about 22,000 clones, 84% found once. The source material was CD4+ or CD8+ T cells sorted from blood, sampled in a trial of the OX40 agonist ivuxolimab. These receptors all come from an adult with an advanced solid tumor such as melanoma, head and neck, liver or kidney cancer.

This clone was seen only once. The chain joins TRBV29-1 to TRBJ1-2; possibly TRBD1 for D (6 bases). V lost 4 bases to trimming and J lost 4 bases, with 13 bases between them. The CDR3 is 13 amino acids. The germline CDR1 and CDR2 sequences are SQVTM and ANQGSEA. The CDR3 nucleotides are TGCAGCGTTGTCACGGACAGTGCCTATGGCTACACCTTC. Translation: CSVVTDSAYGYTF. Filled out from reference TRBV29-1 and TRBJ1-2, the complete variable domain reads SAVISQKPSRDICQRGTSLTIQCQVDSQVTMMFWYRQQPGQSLTLIATANQGSEATYESGFVIDKFPISRPNLTFSTLTVSNMSPEDSSIYLCSVVTDSAYGYTFGSGTRLTVV.

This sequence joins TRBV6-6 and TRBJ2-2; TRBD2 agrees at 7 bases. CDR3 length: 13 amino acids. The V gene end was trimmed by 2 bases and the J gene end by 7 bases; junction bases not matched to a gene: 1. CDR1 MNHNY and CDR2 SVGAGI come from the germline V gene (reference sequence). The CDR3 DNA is TGTGCCAGCAGTTACAGGGAGGGCGGGGAGCTGTTTTTT. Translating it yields CASSYREGGELFF.

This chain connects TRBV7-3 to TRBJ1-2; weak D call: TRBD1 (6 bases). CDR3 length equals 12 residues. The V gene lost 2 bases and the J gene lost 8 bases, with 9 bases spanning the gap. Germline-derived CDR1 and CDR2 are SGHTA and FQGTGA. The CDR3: CASSLPGEGYTF. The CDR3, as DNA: TGTGCCAGCAGCTTACCAGGGGAAGGCTACACCTTC.

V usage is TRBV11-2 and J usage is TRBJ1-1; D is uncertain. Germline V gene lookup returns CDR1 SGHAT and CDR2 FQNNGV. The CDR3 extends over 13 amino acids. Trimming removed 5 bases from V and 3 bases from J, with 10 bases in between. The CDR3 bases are TGTGCCAGCAGCCCCGAAAGGTACACTGAAGCTTTCTTT. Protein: CASSPERYTEAFF.

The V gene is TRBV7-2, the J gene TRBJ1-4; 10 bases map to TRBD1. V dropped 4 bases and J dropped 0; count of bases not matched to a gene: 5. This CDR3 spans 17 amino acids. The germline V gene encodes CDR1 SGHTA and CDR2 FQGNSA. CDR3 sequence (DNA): TGTGCCAGCAGCTCTCTAGGACAGGGGGCAACTAATGAAAAACTGTTTTTT. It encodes CASSSLGQGATNEKLFF.

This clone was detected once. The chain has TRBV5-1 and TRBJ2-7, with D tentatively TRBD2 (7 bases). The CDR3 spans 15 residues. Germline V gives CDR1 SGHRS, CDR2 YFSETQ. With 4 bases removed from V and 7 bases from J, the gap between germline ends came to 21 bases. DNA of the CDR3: TGCGCCAGCAGCCCGCTCGGAGGGGGGGCCGGGGAGCAGTACTTC. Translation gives CASSPLGGGAGEQYF. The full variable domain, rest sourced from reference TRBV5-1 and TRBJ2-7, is KAGVTQTPRYLIKTRGQQVTLSCSPISGHRSVSWYQQTPGQGLQFLFEYFSETQRNKGNFPGRFSGRQFSNSRSEMNVSTLELGDSALYLCASSPLGGGAGEQYFGPGTRLTVT.

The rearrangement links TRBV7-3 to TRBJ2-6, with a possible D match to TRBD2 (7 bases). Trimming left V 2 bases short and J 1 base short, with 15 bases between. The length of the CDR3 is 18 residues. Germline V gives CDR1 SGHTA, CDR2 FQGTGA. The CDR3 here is CASSLWAGAVSGANVLTF. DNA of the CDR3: TGTGCCAGCAGCTTATGGGCGGGGGCGGTGTCTGGGGCCAACGTCCTGACTTTC. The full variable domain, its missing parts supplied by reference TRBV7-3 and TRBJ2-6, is GAGVSQTPSNKVTEKGKYVELRCDPISGHTALYWYRQSLGQGPEFLIYFQGTGAADDSGLPNDRFFAVRPEGSVSTLKIQRTERGDSAVYLCASSLWAGAVSGANVLTFGAGSRLTVL.

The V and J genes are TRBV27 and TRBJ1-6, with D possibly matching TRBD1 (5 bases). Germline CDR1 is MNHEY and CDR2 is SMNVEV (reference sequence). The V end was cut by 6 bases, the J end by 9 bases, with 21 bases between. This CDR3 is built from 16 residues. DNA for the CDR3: TGTGCCAGCAGCCTAGCAGGGTGGGGCGCGGGTTCACCCCTCCACTTT. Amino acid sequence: CASSLAGWGAGSPLHF.

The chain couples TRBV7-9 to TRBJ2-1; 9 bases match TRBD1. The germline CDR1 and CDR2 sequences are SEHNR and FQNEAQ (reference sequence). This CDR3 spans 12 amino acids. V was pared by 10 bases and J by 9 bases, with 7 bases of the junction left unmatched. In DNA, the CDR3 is TGTGCCACCACCTGGACAGGGGTTGAGCAGTTCTTC. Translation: CATTWTGVEQFF.